The clone carrying this T cell receptor (beta chain) turned up a few times. The data were taken from a study of low-dose radiotherapy and immunotherapy resistance in tumors. Overall study: Given every two weeks, intravenous cyclophosphamide 200 mg/m2 preceded radiation and immunotherapy by one day. Oral aspirin at 300 mg was taken daily by patients for four cycles, beginning on cycle 1 day 1.

Trimming cost V 5 bases and J 13 bases, with 21 bases left between them. The CDR3 sequence is 13 residues long. Per the germline V gene, CDR1 is SGHTA and CDR2 is FQGNSA. The time point here: after trial treatment. The treatment is: LDRT plus nivolumab, ipilimumab, low-dose cyclophosphamide and aspirin (RACIN trial). Both TCRalpha and TCRbeta chains were reverse transcribed with V-gene-specific primers. For amplifying TCRs, the PCR ran for around 20 cycles with Phusion, which was used together with a constant-region primer and the adapter on the V primers. Using its own MiXCR run on the reads, TCRdb lists one record per CDR3 protein. This sample has roughly 90,000 distinct CDR3 sequences, with approximately 22% found just once.

Source: PBMCs, taken after low-dose radiotherapy plus immunotherapy. The TCR sequence derives from a female donor with ovarian cancer. V is TRBV7-2 and J is TRBJ2-7; D is tentatively TRBD1 or TRBD2 (5 bases each). This chain's CDR3 is CASSQEISGTPYF. The CDR3 DNA reads TGTGCCAGCAGCCAAGAAATATCCGGGACCCCTTACTTC.